The clone carrying this TCR beta chain showed up just once. The data stem from a study of blood T cell repertoires in COVID-19. Study-wide context: The United States, Italy and Spain supplied acute and convalescent COVID-19 samples. Nucleic acid was either cDNA or gDNA, and it came from T cells, B-cell-depleted T cells, or PBMCs.

Germline V gene sequence: CDR1 LGHDT, CDR2 YNNKEL (reference sequence). The length of the CDR3 is 15 residues. V gave up 1 base and J gave up 6 bases; unmatched junction bases: 3. Authors' data handling: Reference gene primer amplification yielded estimated nucleated cell counts. Repertoires were generated with immunoSEQ multiplex PCR, while TCRdb's copy carries only in-frame clones and drops some. V and J calls and clone size follow that table, whereas D and trimming were derived from the DNA. The data contain roughly 280,000 clones, 86% of them singletons. Sample: peripheral blood. This chain joins TRBV3-1 (or the pseudogene TRBV3-2) and TRBJ2-3; 11 positions agree with TRBD1. The TCR was taken from a man aged 25 to 45 with active or convalescent COVID-19. The chain's CDR3 is CASSQGGTGGDTQYF. CDR3 nucleotide sequence: TGTGCCAGCAGCCAAGGTGGGACAGGGGGGGATACGCAGTATTTT.